This T cell receptor beta chain appears in the sequencing data of a study of cytomegalovirus exposure and HLA in healthy donors. Study conclusions and caveats: Association of around 17,000 TCR beta sequences with HLA alleles was found at 0.05 false discovery rate in a later analysis.

Per the germline V gene, CDR1 is LGHNA and CDR2 is YSLEER. V lost 1 base to trimming and J lost 3 bases; unmatched junction nucleotides: 3. This CDR3 region has 15 residues. The PCR made use of 60 Vbeta and 13 Jbeta primers. TCRdb's table, derived via immunoSEQ multiplex PCR, lists solely in-frame clones and lacks some. The listing contains about 210,000 clones. As regards this clone: Its antigen remains unidentified.

Sequenced material: PBMCs. The chain employs TRBV4-3 and TRBJ1-5; 7 positions agree with TRBD1. The source of this sequence is a woman in her twenties or thirties in good health and CMV-seropositive. The CDR3 sequence is CASSQGRGPNQPQHF. Written as DNA, the CDR3 is TGCGCCAGCAGCCAAGGAAGGGGGCCCAATCAGCCCCAGCATTTT.